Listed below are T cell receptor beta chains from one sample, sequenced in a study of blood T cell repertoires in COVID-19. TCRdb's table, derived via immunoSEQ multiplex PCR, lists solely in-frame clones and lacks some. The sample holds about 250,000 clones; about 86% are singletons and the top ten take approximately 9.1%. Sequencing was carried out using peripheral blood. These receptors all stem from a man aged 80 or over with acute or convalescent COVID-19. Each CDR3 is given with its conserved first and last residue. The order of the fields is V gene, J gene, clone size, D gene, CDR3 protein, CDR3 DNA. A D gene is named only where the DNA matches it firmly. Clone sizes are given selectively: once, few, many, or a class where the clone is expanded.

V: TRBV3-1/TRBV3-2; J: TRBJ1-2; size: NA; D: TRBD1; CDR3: CASSRWDRGRNYGYTF; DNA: TGTGCCAGCAGCCGATGGGACAGGGGGCGAAACTATGGCTACACCTTC
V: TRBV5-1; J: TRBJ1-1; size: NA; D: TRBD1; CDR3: CASSGGTGSIGTEAFF; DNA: TGCGCCAGCAGCGGCGGGACAGGGAGTATTGGCACTGAAGCTTTCTTT
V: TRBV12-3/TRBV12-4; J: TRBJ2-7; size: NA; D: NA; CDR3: CASRWDNEREQYF; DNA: TGTGCCAGCCGATGGGACAATGAAAGGGAGCAGTACTTC
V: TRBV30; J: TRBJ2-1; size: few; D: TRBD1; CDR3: CAWTDRGLQREQFF; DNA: TGTGCCTGGACGGACAGGGGCCTACAACGGGAGCAGTTCTTC
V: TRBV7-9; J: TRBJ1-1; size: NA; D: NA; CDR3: CASRPGRTIFPEAFF; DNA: TGTGCCAGCAGGCCGGGGAGGACAATATTTCCTGAAGCTTTCTTT
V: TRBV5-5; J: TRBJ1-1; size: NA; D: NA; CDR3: CASSLGRVNTEAFF; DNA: TGTGCCAGCAGCTTGGGGCGGGTGAACACTGAAGCTTTCTTT
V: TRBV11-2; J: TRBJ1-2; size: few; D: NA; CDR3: CASSTRSRGYGYTF; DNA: TGTGCCAGCAGCACCCGTAGTCGCGGGTATGGCTACACCTTC
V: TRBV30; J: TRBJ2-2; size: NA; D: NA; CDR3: CAWYYGRAGTGELFF; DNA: TGTGCCTGGTACTATGGCAGGGCAGGGACCGGGGAGCTGTTTTTT
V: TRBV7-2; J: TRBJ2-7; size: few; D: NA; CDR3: CASSLERVTYEQYF; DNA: TGTGCCAGCAGCTTAGAAAGAGTGACCTACGAGCAGTACTTC
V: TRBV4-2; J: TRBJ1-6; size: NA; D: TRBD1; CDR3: CASSQGQGYNSPLHF; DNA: TGTGCCAGCAGCCAAGGACAGGGATATAATTCACCCCTCCACTTT
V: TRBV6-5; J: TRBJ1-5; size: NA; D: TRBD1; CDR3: CASRSPQGVDQPQHF; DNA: TGTGCCAGCAGATCTCCTCAGGGGGTTGATCAGCCCCAGCATTTT
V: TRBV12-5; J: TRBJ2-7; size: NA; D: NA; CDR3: CASVPEGGEQYF; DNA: TGTGCTAGTGTCCCCGAGGGCGGGGAGCAGTACTTC
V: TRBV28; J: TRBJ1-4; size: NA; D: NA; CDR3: CASSLAGGIEKLFF; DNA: TGTGCCAGCAGTTTAGCGGGCGGGATTGAAAAACTGTTTTTT
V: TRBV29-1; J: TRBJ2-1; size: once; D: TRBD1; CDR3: CSVAPERVGGLAVF; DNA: TGCAGCGTTGCTCCCGAACGGGTAGGGGGCCTGGCGGTCTTC
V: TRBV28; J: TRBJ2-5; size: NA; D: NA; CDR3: CASSTQAYPYQETQYF; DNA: TGTGCCAGCAGTACCCAGGCCTACCCGTACCAAGAGACCCAGTACTTC
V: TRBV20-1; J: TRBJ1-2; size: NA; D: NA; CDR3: CSASHPGHGLGNGYTF; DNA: TGCAGTGCTAGTCATCCGGGACACGGGCTTGGGAATGGCTACACCTTC
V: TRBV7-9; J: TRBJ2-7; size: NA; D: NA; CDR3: CASSPPQGRALYEQYF; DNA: TGTGCCAGCAGTCCTCCTCAGGGGCGCGCCCTTTACGAGCAGTACTTC
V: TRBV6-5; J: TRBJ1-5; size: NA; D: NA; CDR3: CASSSGSNQPQHF; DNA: TGTGCCAGCAGTTCAGGGAGCAATCAGCCCCAGCATTTT
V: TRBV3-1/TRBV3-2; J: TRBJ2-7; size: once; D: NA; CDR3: CASSQDGAYEQYF; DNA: TGTGCCAGCAGCCAAGACGGGGCCTACGAGCAGTACTTC
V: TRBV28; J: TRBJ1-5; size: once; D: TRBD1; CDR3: CASSPDRVFDQPQHF; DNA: TGTGCCAGCAGCCCGGACAGGGTCTTCGATCAGCCCCAGCATTTT
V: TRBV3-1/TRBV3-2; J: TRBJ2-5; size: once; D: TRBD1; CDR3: CASSPRQGRETQYF; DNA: TGTGCCAGCAGCCCGCGACAGGGTAGGGAGACCCAGTACTTC
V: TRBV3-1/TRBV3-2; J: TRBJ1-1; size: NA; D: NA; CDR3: CASSLRSNTEAFF; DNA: TGTGCCAGCAGCCTCAGGTCGAACACTGAAGCTTTCTTT
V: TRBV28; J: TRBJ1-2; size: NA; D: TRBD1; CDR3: CASRIPGTGRHNYGYTF; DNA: TGTGCCAGCAGAATCCCCGGGACAGGGAGACATAACTATGGCTACACCTTC
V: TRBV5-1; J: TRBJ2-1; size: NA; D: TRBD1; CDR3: CASSSLRDRGVNEQFF; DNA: TGCGCCAGCAGCTCCCTCCGGGACAGGGGAGTTAATGAGCAGTTCTTC
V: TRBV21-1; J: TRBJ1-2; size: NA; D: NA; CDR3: CASSKIGQGSSGYTF; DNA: TGTGCCAGCAGCAAAATCGGACAGGGGAGTTCTGGCTACACCTTC
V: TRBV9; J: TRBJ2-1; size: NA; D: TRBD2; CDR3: CASSPRGGREGSGNEQFF; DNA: TGTGCCAGCAGCCCCAGAGGGGGGCGGGAGGGCTCGGGGAATGAGCAGTTCTTC
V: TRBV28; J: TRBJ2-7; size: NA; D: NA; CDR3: CASSLQGPYEQYF; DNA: TGTGCCAGCAGTTTACAGGGGCCCTACGAGCAGTACTTC
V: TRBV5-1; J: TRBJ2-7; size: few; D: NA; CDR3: CASSGGFSYEQYF; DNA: TGCGCCAGCAGCGGCGGGTTCTCCTACGAGCAGTACTTC
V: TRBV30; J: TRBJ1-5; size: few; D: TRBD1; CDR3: CAWSAGQGTQPQHF; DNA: TGTGCCTGGAGCGCTGGACAGGGGACCCAGCCCCAGCATTTT
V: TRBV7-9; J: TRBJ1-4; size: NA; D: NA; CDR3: CASSDRQFEKLFF; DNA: TGTGCCAGCAGTGATCGACAGTTTGAAAAACTGTTTTTT
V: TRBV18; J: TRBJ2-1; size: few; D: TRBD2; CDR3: CASSPGLAGGRYEQFF; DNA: TGTGCCAGCTCACCCGGACTAGCGGGGGGGAGGTATGAGCAGTTCTTC
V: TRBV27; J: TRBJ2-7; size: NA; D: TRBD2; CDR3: CASSPSGLAGVYEQYF; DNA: TGTGCCAGCAGTCCGTCGGGACTAGCGGGGGTTTACGAGCAGTACTTC
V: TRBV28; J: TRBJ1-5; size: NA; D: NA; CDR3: CAIARRGPQHF; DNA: TGTGCCATCGCGAGGAGGGGCCCCCAGCATTTT
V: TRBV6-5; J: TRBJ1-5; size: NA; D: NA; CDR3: CATTGNSNQPQHF; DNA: TGTGCCACAACAGGGAATAGCAATCAGCCCCAGCATTTT
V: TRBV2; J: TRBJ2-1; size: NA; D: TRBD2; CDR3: CASSAGTSGRTWFF; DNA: TGTGCCAGCAGTGCCGGGACTAGCGGGAGAACGTGGTTCTTC
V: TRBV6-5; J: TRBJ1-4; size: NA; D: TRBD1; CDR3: CASNPDRGGEKLFF; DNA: TGTGCCAGCAATCCGGACAGGGGAGGTGAAAAACTGTTTTTT
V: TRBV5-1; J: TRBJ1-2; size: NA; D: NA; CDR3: CASSLGGSFYGYTF; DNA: TGCGCCAGCAGCTTGGGCGGCTCCTTCTATGGCTACACCTTC
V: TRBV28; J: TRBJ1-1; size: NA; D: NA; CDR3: CASRTGLNTEAFF; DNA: TGTGCCAGCAGGACAGGTTTGAACACTGAAGCTTTCTTT
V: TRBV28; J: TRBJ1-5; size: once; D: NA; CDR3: CASSLDGNQPQHF; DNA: TGTGCCAGCAGTTTAGACGGGAATCAGCCCCAGCATTTT
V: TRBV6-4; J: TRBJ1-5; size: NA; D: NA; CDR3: CASSDPLRHSTAIDSNQPQHF; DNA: TGTGCCAGCAGTGACCCCCTCCGACACTCGACCGCGATAGATAGCAATCAGCCCCAGCATTTT
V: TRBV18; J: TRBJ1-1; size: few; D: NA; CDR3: CASSYRLMNTEAFF; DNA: TGTGCCAGCTCATACAGGCTCATGAACACTGAAGCTTTCTTT
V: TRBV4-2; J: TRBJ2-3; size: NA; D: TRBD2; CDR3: CASSQDPTAGGPTDTQYF; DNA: TGTGCCAGCAGCCAAGATCCCACAGCGGGGGGCCCCACAGATACGCAGTATTTT
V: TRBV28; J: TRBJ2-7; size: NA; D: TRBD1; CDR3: CASSPTGVLYEQYF; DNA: TGTGCCAGCAGTCCGACAGGGGTCCTCTACGAGCAGTACTTC
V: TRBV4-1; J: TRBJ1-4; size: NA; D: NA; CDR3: CASSQGKGRATLNEKLFF; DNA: TGCGCCAGCAGCCAAGGGAAAGGCAGGGCTACGTTGAATGAAAAACTGTTTTTT
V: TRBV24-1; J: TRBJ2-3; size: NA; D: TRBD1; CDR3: CATSDWGTGSTDTQYF; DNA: TGTGCCACCAGTGATTGGGGGACAGGGAGCACAGATACGCAGTATTTT
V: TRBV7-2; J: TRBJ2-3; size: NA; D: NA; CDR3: CASGRRVSTDTQYF; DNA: TGTGCCAGCGGGAGGCGAGTTAGCACAGATACGCAGTATTTT
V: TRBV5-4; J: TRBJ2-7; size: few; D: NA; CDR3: CASSRVGYEQYF; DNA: TGTGCCAGCAGCCGGGTCGGGTACGAGCAGTACTTC
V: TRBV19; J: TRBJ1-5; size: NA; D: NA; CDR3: CASSFRGGANQPQHF; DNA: TGTGCCAGTAGCTTCCGGGGGGGCGCCAATCAGCCCCAGCATTTT
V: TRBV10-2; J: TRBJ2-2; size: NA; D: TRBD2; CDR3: CASSAGGLTGELFF; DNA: TGCGCCAGCAGTGCCGGGGGGTTAACCGGGGAGCTGTTTTTT
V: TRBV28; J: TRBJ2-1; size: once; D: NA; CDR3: CASTNSKSSYNEQFF; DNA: TGTGCCAGCACGAATAGTAAAAGCTCCTACAATGAGCAGTTCTTC
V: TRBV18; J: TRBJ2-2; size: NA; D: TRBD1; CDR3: CASSQTQGANTGELFF; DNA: TGTGCCAGCTCCCAAACACAGGGGGCGAACACCGGGGAGCTGTTTTTT
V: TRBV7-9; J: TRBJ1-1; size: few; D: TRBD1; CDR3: CASSLTGMNTEAFF; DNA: TGTGCCAGCAGCTTGACAGGGATGAACACTGAAGCTTTCTTT
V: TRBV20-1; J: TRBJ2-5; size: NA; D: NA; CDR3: CSVAGRKTQYF; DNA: TGCAGTGTGGCAGGGCGGAAGACCCAGTACTTC
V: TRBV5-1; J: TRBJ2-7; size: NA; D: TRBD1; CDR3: CASSAGQGLSSYEQYF; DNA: TGCGCCAGCAGCGCCGGACAGGGGTTGAGCTCCTACGAGCAGTACTTC
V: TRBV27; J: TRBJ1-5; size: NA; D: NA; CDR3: CASSFFGRGDQPQHF; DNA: TGTGCCAGCAGCTTCTTCGGCCGGGGGGATCAGCCCCAGCATTTT
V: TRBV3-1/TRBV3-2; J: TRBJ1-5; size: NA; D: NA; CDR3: CASSQGDQPQHF; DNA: TGTGCCAGCAGCCAAGGCGATCAGCCCCAGCATTTT